This passage covers 10 T cell receptor beta chains from one sample sequenced in a study of blood T cell repertoires in COVID-19. The data were produced by immunoSEQ multiplex PCR, yet TCRdb's version contains in-frame clones alone and is incomplete. The repertoire consists of about 18,000 clones, with around 89% occurring once and the leading ten covering approximately 5%. The sample was PBMCs or T cells enriched from blood (not recorded which). All receptors derive from a woman aged 25-40 years who had recovered from COVID-19.

V gene TRBV11-1 combines with J gene TRBJ1-1; D gene unclear. The germline CDR1 and CDR2 sequences are SGHAT and FQDESV (reference sequence). V lost 5 bases and J lost 6, with 16 bases in between. The CDR3 loop spans 14 amino acids. The CDR3 here is CASSLGGSVSEAFF. CDR3 in DNA: TGTGCCAGCAGCCTCGGTGGGAGCGTGTCTGAAGCTTTCTTT.

The V call is TRBV4-3, the J call TRBJ2-5; weak D call: TRBD2 (5 bases). The V gene's germline CDR1 is LGHNA and CDR2 YSLEER. The CDR3 spans 14 residues. Trimming stripped 1 base from V and 7 bases from J, with 13 bases between. CDR3 residues: CASSQGSGGGTQYF. The CDR3 DNA follows: TGCGCCAGCAGCCAAGGATCTGGAGGTGGGACCCAGTACTTC.

The CDR3 sequence: CASSRGTGYGYTF. The DNA for the CDR3 is TGTGCCAGCAGCCGCGGGACAGGGTATGGCTACACCTTC. This rearrangement joins TRBV3-1 (or the pseudogene TRBV3-2) to TRBJ1-2; 9 bases agree with TRBD1. Trimming took 4 bases from V and 5 from J; bases not matched to a gene: 2. The germline gives CDR1 LGHDT, CDR2 YNNKEL (reference sequence). CDR3 length: 13 residues.

The rearrangement links TRBV25-1 to TRBJ1-4; D might be TRBD1 (5 bases). The germline CDR1 and CDR2 sequences are MGHDK and SYGVNS. V was cut by 1 base and J by 4 bases, with 7 bases left in between. This CDR3 is 14 amino acids long. The CDR3 sequence: CASSEWGGNEKLFF. The CDR3 DNA follows: TGTGCCAGCAGTGAATGGGGGGGTAATGAAAAACTGTTTTTT.

The V and J genes are TRBV27 and TRBJ2-3, with 8 positions matching TRBD2. V shed 5 bases and J 1 base; nucleotides not matched to a gene: 5. CDR3 length: 15 amino acids. In germline, CDR1 is MNHEY, CDR2 SMNVEV (reference sequence). The CDR3 protein is CASSPNSGGTDTQYF. The CDR3 DNA reads as TGTGCCAGCAGTCCCAATAGCGGGGGCACAGATACGCAGTATTTT.

This chain joins TRBV30 and TRBJ2-3, with D perhaps TRBD2 (6 bases). This CDR3 is 14 amino acids long. The germline gives CDR1 GTSNPN, CDR2 SVGIG (reference sequence). Deletions cut 4 bases from V and 3 bases from J, with 14 bases between. CDR3 sequence (DNA): TGTGCCTGGAACCCGGGACTGGGGACAGATACGCAGTATTTT. This translates into CAWNPGLGTDTQYF.

The rearrangement links TRBV19 to TRBJ1-2, with 7 bases aligning to TRBD1. Trimming cost V 4 bases and J 3 bases; bases outside gene matches: 14. The CDR3 consists of 17 residues. CDR1 is LNHDA, CDR2 SQIVND, per germline (reference sequence). CDR3 sequence reads: CASSTNHEGARDYGYTF. The CDR3 nucleotides read TGTGCCAGTAGTACCAACCACGAGGGGGCTCGGGACTATGGCTACACCTTC.

The J gene is TRBJ2-5, the V gene TRBV9; weak D call: TRBD1 (5 bases). Germline-derived CDR1 and CDR2 are SGDLS and YYNGEE. The CDR3 has 13 amino acids. V was shortened by 7 bases and J by 1 base, with 11 bases between the two germline ends. The CDR3 loop reads CASRTGTQETQYF. CDR3 bases: TGTGCCAGCCGTACAGGAACCCAAGAGACCCAGTACTTC.

This chain joins TRBV9 and TRBJ2-1; 8 nucleotides align to TRBD2. The germline V gene encodes CDR1 SGDLS and CDR2 YYNGEE. The CDR3 is 16 amino acids. With V trimmed by 1 base and J by 5 bases, 8 bases remained unmatched. The CDR3 sequence is CASSVWAGGSDNEQFF. In DNA, the CDR3 is TGTGCCAGCAGCGTATGGGCGGGGGGATCTGACAATGAGCAGTTCTTC.

This clone was detected only a few times. This rearrangement joins TRBV28 to TRBJ1-1; D gene ambiguous. The CDR3 is 12 amino acids. The germline V gene has CDR1 MDHEN and CDR2 SYDVKM. V gave up 6 bases and J gave up 1 base, with 6 bases separating them. As DNA, the CDR3 is TGTGCCAGCAGACTACAGAACACTGAAGCTTTCTTT. Protein: CASRLQNTEAFF.